This record covers a single T cell receptor beta chain. The antigen is not known. This sample was taken from a study of cytotoxic CD8 clonotypes in ibrutinib-treated CLL. Around 2.2 micrograms of genomic DNA came from cryopreserved PBMCs for TCR beta libraries. Investigators sought sequencing depths of between 1 in 200,000 and 1 in 1 million T cells. Produced via immunoSEQ multiplex PCR; TCRdb's table is partial and in-frame only. The table lists 150,000 to 200,000 clones, 81% of them singletons, with 2% to 2.5% in the top ten. Notes on the study in general: Among the clonotypes, public ones were uncommon and contracted or held stable on treatment. Against age-matched healthy donors, baseline clonality ran higher and tracked circulating CD8+ T-cell counts.

Germline CDR1 is SQVTM and CDR2 is ANQGSEA. The V and J ends lost 4 bases and 5 bases respectively, with 12 bases between them. CDR3 length: 14 amino acids. The TCR originated in a human donor with chronic lymphocytic leukemia. V gene TRBV29-1 combines with J gene TRBJ2-6; a weak D match, TRBD2 (5 bases). Sequenced material: PBMCs, taken after 12 months of ibrutinib treatment. CDR3 DNA: TGCAGCGTTGGGACGGACTTAAGGGCCAACGTCCTGACTTTC. This sequence encodes CSVGTDLRANVLTF.